This TCR beta chain was documented in a study of cytomegalovirus exposure and HLA in healthy donors. The PCR was carried out with 60 Vbeta primers and 13 Jbeta primers. TCRdb's table, derived via immunoSEQ multiplex PCR, lists solely in-frame clones and lacks some. The sample consists of some 130,000 clones, over 75% of them appearing once. The V end lost 3 bases, the J end lost 3 bases, and 13 bases lay between the germline ends. This CDR3 has 15 residues. Germline CDR1 and CDR2: SNHLY and FYNNEI. Healthy donors of bone marrow made up the group. Material for sequencing was PBMCs. The rearrangement joins TRBV2 to TRBJ2-3, with D possibly matching TRBD2 (6 bases). The TCR originated in a woman between 45 and 65 years old in good health and CMV-seropositive. The CDR3 here is CASSDMGGETDTQYF. The CDR3 DNA reads TGTGCCAGCAGTGATATGGGGGGTGAAACAGATACGCAGTATTTT.